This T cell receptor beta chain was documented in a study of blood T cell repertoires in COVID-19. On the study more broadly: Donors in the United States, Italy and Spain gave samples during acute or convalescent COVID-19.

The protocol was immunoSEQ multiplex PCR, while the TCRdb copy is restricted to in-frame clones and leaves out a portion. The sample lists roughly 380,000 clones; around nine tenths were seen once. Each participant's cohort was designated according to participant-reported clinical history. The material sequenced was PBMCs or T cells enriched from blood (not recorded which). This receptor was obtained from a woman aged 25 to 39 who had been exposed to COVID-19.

The CDR3 sequence: CSTAGSYNEQFF. The CDR3 DNA reads TGCAGCACTGCCGGGTCCTACAATGAGCAGTTCTTC. The gene calls are TRBV29-1 and TRBJ2-1, with D hard to call. CDR3 length: 12 residues. Germline CDR1 SQVTM, CDR2 ANQGSEA. V lost 8 bases, J lost 1 base, and 9 bases lay in between.